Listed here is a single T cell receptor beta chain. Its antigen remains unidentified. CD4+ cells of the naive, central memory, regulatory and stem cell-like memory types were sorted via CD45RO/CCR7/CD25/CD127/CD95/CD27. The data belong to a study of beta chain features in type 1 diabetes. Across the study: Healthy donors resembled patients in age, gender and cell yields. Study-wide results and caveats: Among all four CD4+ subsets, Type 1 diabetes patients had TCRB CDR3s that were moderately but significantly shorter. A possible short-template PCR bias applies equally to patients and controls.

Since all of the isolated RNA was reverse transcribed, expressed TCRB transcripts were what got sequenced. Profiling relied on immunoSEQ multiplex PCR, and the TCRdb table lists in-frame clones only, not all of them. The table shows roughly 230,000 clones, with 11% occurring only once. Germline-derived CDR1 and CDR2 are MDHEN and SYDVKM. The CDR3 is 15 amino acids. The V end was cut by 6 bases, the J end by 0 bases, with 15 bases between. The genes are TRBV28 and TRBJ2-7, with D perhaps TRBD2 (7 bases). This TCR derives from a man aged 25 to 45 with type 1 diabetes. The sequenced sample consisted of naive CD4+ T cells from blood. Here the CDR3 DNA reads TGTGCCAGCAGCCCCATCCGGGGGGCCTCCTACGAGCAGTACTTC. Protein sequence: CASSPIRGASYEQYF. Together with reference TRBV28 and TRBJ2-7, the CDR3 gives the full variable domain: DVKVTQSSRYLVKRTGEKVFLECVQDMDHENMFWYRQDPGLGLRLIYFSYDVKMKEKGDIPEGYSVSREKKERFSLILESASTNQTSMYLCASSPIRGASYEQYFGPGTRLTVT.